One sample yielded the 27 T cell receptor beta chains listed below, sequenced in a study of blood T cell repertoires in COVID-19 (dated by TCRdb to about 2020). The library came from the immunoSEQ multiplex PCR assay. TCRdb holds this immuneACCESS table with in-frame rearrangements only. Some clones are missing; in checked studies, unresolved V genes explain under half, and the rest has no known cause. This sample has about 60,000 clones in its table, and approximately 77% of those were observed once. The ten biggest clones cover around 32% of the sample. Sequencing used peripheral blood. These receptors all stem from a human donor in a cohort sampled during active COVID-19.

The CDR3 loop reads CASSVGGALDEQYF. Here the CDR3 DNA reads TGTGCCAGCAGCGTAGGGGGAGCGCTCGACGAGCAGTACTTC. The chain is built from TRBV9 and TRBJ2-7; tentatively, D is TRBD2 (5 bases). Trimming pared 0 bases from V and 5 bases from J, leaving 12 bases between. This CDR3 is built from 14 residues. Germline lookup yields CDR1 SGDLS and CDR2 YYNGEE.

The gene calls are TRBV5-6 and TRBJ1-2, with a possible D match to TRBD1 (5 bases). CDR1 SGHDT and CDR2 YYEEEE come from the germline V gene. The CDR3 has 11 amino acids. V shed 3 bases and J shed 9 bases, with 9 bases lying between them. The CDR3 loop reads CASSSSGSYTF. CDR3 nucleotide sequence: TGTGCCAGCAGCTCTTCAGGGAGCTACACCTTC.

The chain is built from TRBV4-2 and TRBJ1-6, with D possibly being TRBD1 (6 bases). The CDR3 length is 16 residues. CDR1 is LGHNA and CDR2 is YNFKEQ in the germline V gene. V was cut by 0 bases and J by 5 bases, with 11 bases left in between. CDR3 loop: CASSQEGGVDNSPLHF. DNA of the CDR3: TGTGCCAGCAGCCAAGAAGGGGGGGTGGATAATTCACCCCTCCACTTT.

The V gene is TRBV15, the J gene TRBJ1-5, with TRBD1 as a possible D gene (5 bases). Germline assignment: CDR1 LNHNV and CDR2 YYDKDF (reference sequence). The CDR3 is 15 amino acids. Trimming removed 4 bases from V and 3 bases from J, with 13 bases in between. The CDR3 loop is CATSKKGGVNQPQHF. CDR3 bases: TGTGCCACCAGCAAGAAAGGAGGGGTCAATCAGCCCCAGCATTTT.

The table lists this clone with a few counts. The rearrangement links TRBV4-1 to TRBJ2-1; 11 positions match TRBD1. The length of the CDR3 is 16 residues. The ends lost 3 bases at V and 10 bases at J; junction bases unmatched: 11. Germline V gene sequence: CDR1 MGHRA, CDR2 YSYEKL. The CDR3 sequence is CASSQGTGGTLGEQFF. The CDR3 DNA reads TGCGCCAGCAGCCAGGGGACAGGGGGGACCCTCGGGGAGCAGTTCTTC.

V is TRBV4-1 and J is TRBJ1-3, with D perhaps matching TRBD1 (6 bases). V was pared by 1 base and J by 4 bases, with 11 bases between. There are 15 residues in the CDR3. Germline lookup yields CDR1 MGHRA and CDR2 YSYEKL. Here the CDR3 reads CASSQVQGAGNTIYF. CDR3 nucleotide sequence: TGCGCCAGCAGCCAAGTACAGGGTGCCGGAAACACCATATATTTT.

This clone was detected once. The chain has TRBV28 and TRBJ2-1; D remains ambiguous. V was clipped by 4 bases and J by 4 bases, with 11 bases between them. The length of the CDR3 is 14 residues. Germline-derived CDR1 and CDR2 are MDHEN and SYDVKM. Here the CDR3 reads CASSSRLDYNEQFF. CDR3 nucleotides: TGTGCCAGCAGTTCGCGACTGGATTACAATGAGCAGTTCTTC.

V is TRBV19 and J is TRBJ1-6; D not resolved. V lost 3 bases to trimming and J lost 12 bases, with 12 bases between them. This CDR3 comprises 13 residues. CDR1 is LNHDA, CDR2 SQIVND, per germline (reference sequence). The CDR3 nucleotides read TGTGCCAGTAGTATTTTCGGAGGTCAACCCCTCCACTTT. Translation gives CASSIFGGQPLHF.

This clone has just a few counts. The gene calls are TRBV2 and TRBJ1-3, with D possibly TRBD1 on 6 matching bases. The V gene lost 6 bases and the J gene lost 0 bases, with 12 bases spanning the gap. This CDR3 comprises 15 residues. The germline V gene encodes CDR1 SNHLY and CDR2 FYNNEI. The CDR3 is CASSPGQNSGNTIYF. DNA for the CDR3: TGTGCCAGCAGCCCTGGACAGAACTCTGGAAACACCATATATTTT.

The rearrangement uses TRBV28 and TRBJ2-3; 7 nucleotides agree with TRBD2. The CDR3 spans 12 residues. The germline CDR1 and CDR2 sequences are MDHEN and SYDVKM. The V and J ends lost 8 bases and 7 bases, in that order; junction bases with no gene match: 6. The CDR3 coding sequence is TGTGCCAGCGGTAGGGAGGGCAATACGCAGTATTTT. This sequence encodes CASGREGNTQYF. The entire variable domain, with the rest obtained from reference TRBV28 and TRBJ2-3, is as follows: DVKVTQSSRYLVKRTGEKVFLECVQDMDHENMFWYRQDPGLGLRLIYFSYDVKMKEKGDIPEGYSVSREKKERFSLILESASTNQTSMYLCASGREGNTQYFGPGTRLTVL.

This clone has more than one count but fewer than ten. The rearrangement joins TRBV7-8 to TRBJ1-6, with a tentative D call TRBD1 (6 bases). In germline, CDR1 is SGHVS, CDR2 FQNEAQ. V lost 3 bases and J lost 10, with 25 bases in between. There are 18 residues in the CDR3. CDR3 sequence reads: CASSFSGSGERFSSPLHF. The CDR3 DNA is TGTGCCAGCAGCTTCTCAGGGTCAGGGGAAAGATTCAGCTCACCCCTCCACTTT. The whole variable domain, remainder taken from reference TRBV7-8 and TRBJ1-6, is GAGVSQSPRYKVAKRGQDVALRCDPISGHVSLFWYQQALGQGPEFLTYFQNEAQLDKSGLPSDRFFAERPEGSVSTLKIQRTQQEDSAVYLCASSFSGSGERFSSPLHFGNGTRLTVT.

The J gene is TRBJ1-1, the V gene TRBV6-6, with D uncertain. V dropped 0 bases and J dropped 5 bases, with 10 bases sitting between them. Germline V gene data show CDR1 as MNHNY and CDR2 as SVGAGI (reference sequence). The CDR3 spans 14 residues. The CDR3 is CASSYSEAGTEAFF. The CDR3 bases are TGTGCCAGCAGTTACTCAGAGGCGGGGACTGAAGCTTTCTTT.

The chain is built from TRBV7-2 and TRBJ1-2; a weak D match, TRBD1 (5 bases). Trimming removed 0 bases from V and 4 bases from J, with 12 bases in between. There are 15 residues in the CDR3. Germline V gene data show CDR1 as SGHTA and CDR2 as FQGNSA. CDR3 nucleotides: TGTGCCAGCAGCTTAGCTGGCAGGGAAATCTATGGCTACACCTTC. Protein sequence: CASSLAGREIYGYTF.

By sample fraction, this clone is medium-sized. The J gene is TRBJ1-1, the V gene TRBV5-6; the D is unclear. Deletions cut 0 bases from V and 4 bases from J, with 7 bases between. This CDR3 spans 13 amino acids. The germline V gene encodes CDR1 SGHDT and CDR2 YYEEEE. The CDR3 DNA reads as TGTGCCAGCAGCTTGGGAGGAGGCACTGAAGCTTTCTTT. This sequence encodes CASSLGGGTEAFF.

The chain joins TRBV5-5 to TRBJ1-2; 8 nucleotides agree with TRBD1. The J segment lost 6 bases and the V segment lost 3 bases, leaving 10 bases of the junction unmatched. CDR3 size: 15 residues. Per germline, CDR1 SGHKS and CDR2 YYEKEE (reference sequence). CDR3 sequence reads: CASSSGQGVFHGYTF. The CDR3 DNA reads TGTGCCAGCAGCTCCGGACAGGGAGTCTTTCATGGCTACACCTTC.

CDR3 sequence (DNA): TGTGCCAGCAGCCAAGAAGGGACAAAGGCCTATGGCTACACCTTC. Protein product: CASSQEGTKAYGYTF. V gene TRBV14 combines with J gene TRBJ1-2; a weak D match, TRBD1 (6 bases). Germline-derived CDR1 and CDR2 are SGHDN and FVKESK. This CDR3 comprises 15 residues. The V gene lost 0 bases and the J gene lost 4 bases, with 12 bases spanning the gap.

This clone showed up just a few times. The chain joins TRBV2 to TRBJ1-2, with 10 bases matching TRBD1. The CDR3 runs 14 residues. Trimming removed 7 bases from V and 6 bases from J; junction bases left unmatched: 8. In germline, CDR1 is SNHLY, CDR2 FYNNEI. The CDR3 loop reads CASTDLGTGDGYTF. DNA of the CDR3: TGTGCCAGCACTGACCTCGGGACAGGGGATGGCTACACCTTC.

The chain employs TRBV5-5 and TRBJ2-1, with 9 bases that match TRBD2. Germline V CDR1 and CDR2: SGHKS, YYEKEE (reference sequence). The V segment lost 3 bases and the J segment 5 bases; nucleotides outside the gene matches: 9. The CDR3 runs to 16 residues. The CDR3 region is CASSWIAGVIDNEQFF. Written as DNA, the CDR3 is TGTGCCAGCAGCTGGATAGCGGGAGTTATCGACAATGAGCAGTTCTTC.

This clone was counted many times. J is TRBJ2-6 and V is TRBV28, with D perhaps matching TRBD2 (5 bases). V dropped 1 base and J dropped 1 base, with 20 bases sitting between them. The germline V gene has CDR1 MDHEN and CDR2 SYDVKM. This CDR3 spans 20 amino acids. CDR3 in amino acids: CASSLFGFEGRLSGANVLTF. CDR3 in DNA: TGTGCCAGCAGTTTATTCGGGTTTGAGGGAAGGTTGTCTGGGGCCAACGTCCTGACTTTC.

In nucleotides, the CDR3 is TGCGCCAGCAGCGACCAGGGACTAGCGGGGAGCACAGATACGCAGTATTTT. This encodes CASSDQGLAGSTDTQYF. The genes are TRBV5-1 and TRBJ2-3, with TRBD2 matching 13 bases. Per the germline V gene, CDR1 is SGHRS and CDR2 is YFSETQ. V shed 4 bases and J 0 bases; nucleotides not matched to a gene: 5. The CDR3 sequence is 17 residues long.

This rearrangement joins TRBV28 to TRBJ2-2, with no clear D. The CDR3 length is 15 residues. V gave up 5 bases and J gave up 1 base, with 11 bases separating them. Germline V gives CDR1 MDHEN, CDR2 SYDVKM. The CDR3 region has the DNA TGTGCCAGCAGTCTTGACACGGTGAACACCGGGGAGCTGTTTTTT. Its protein product is CASSLDTVNTGELFF.

This sequence joins TRBV3-1 (or the pseudogene TRBV3-2) and TRBJ2-1; D not certain. The CDR3 covers 14 residues. The ends were cut back, 4 bases at V and 6 bases at J, with 13 bases in the middle. Per the germline V gene, CDR1 is LGHDT and CDR2 is YNNKEL (reference sequence). The CDR3 reads CASSPRLLFNEQFF. The CDR3 DNA reads TGTGCCAGCAGCCCACGACTCCTTTTCAATGAGCAGTTCTTC.

This clone was recorded a few times. The chain combines TRBV6-1 with TRBJ1-5, with D unresolved. This CDR3 is 15 amino acids long. Germline CDR1 and CDR2: MNHNS and SASEGT. Trimming removed 1 base from V and 3 bases from J, with 10 bases in between. The CDR3 sequence: CASSEGQVDNQPQHF. In DNA, the CDR3 is TGTGCCAGCAGTGAAGGGCAGGTCGACAATCAGCCCCAGCATTTT.

In its sample, this clone was seen once. The chain uses TRBV20-1 and TRBJ2-3; 8 bases fit TRBD2. The trim removed 5 bases at V and 2 bases at J, leaving 9 bases unmatched. Germline CDR1 reads DFQATT; CDR2 reads SNEGSKA (reference sequence). The CDR3 loop spans 15 amino acids. CDR3 in amino acids: CSAGGAGGTTDTQYF. CDR3 nucleotides: TGCAGTGCTGGTGGGGCGGGAGGTACCACAGATACGCAGTATTTT.

The chain carries TRBV7-9 and TRBJ2-2; D not resolved. This CDR3 spans 13 amino acids. With 2 bases removed from V and 5 bases from J, the gap between germline ends came to 6 bases. Germline CDR1 and CDR2: SEHNR and FQNEAQ (reference sequence). In DNA, the CDR3 is TGTGCCAGCAGCTTACAGTTAACCGGGGAGCTGTTTTTT. Its translation: CASSLQLTGELFF. Variable domain in full (rest from reference TRBV7-9 and TRBJ2-2): DTGVSQNPRHKITKRGQNVTFRCDPISEHNRLYWYRQTLGQGPEFLTYFQNEAQLEKSRLLSDRFSAERPKGSFSTLEIQRTEQGDSAMYLCASSLQLTGELFFGEGSRLTVL.

The chain is built from TRBV6-1 and TRBJ1-1; 8 bases fit TRBD1. CDR1 and CDR2 from the germline V gene are MNHNS and SASEGT. This CDR3 region has 13 residues. The J segment lost 7 bases and the V segment lost 3 bases, leaving 4 bases of the junction unmatched. CDR3 nucleotide sequence: TGTGCCAGCAGTGATATACAGGGGGGTGAAGCTTTCTTT. Protein product: CASSDIQGGEAFF.

This sequence joins TRBV5-1 and TRBJ2-7; no clear D gene. CDR3 length: 15 amino acids. Germline lookup yields CDR1 SGHRS and CDR2 YFSETQ. Trimming removed 0 bases at V and 0 bases at J, with 10 bases between. CDR3 in amino acids: CASSLDSLSSYEQYF. The CDR3 region has the DNA TGCGCCAGCAGCTTGGACAGTTTGAGCTCCTACGAGCAGTACTTC.